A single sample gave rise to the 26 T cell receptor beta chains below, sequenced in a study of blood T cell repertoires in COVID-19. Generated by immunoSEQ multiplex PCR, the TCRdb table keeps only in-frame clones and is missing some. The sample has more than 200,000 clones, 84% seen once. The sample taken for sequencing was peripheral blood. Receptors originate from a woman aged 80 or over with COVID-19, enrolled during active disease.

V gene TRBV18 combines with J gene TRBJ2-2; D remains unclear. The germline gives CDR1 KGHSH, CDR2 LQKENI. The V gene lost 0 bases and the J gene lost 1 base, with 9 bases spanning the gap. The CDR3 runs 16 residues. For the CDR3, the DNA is TGTGCCAGCTCACCACCACCCGCCGGGAACACCGGGGAGCTGTTTTTT. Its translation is CASSPPPAGNTGELFF.

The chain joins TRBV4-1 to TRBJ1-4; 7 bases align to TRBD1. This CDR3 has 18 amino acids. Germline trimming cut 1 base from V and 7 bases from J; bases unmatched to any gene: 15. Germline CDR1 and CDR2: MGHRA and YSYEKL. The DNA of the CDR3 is TGCGCCAGCAGCCAAGTGAGGACAGGCCGCGGGGGGGGTGAAAAACTGTTTTTT. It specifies CASSQVRTGRGGGEKLFF.

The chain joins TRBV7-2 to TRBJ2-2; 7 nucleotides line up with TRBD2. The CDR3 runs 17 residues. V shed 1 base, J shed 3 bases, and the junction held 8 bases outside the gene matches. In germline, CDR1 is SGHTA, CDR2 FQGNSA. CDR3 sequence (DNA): TGTGCCAGCAGCTTAGACGGTACGGGGGGAGACACCGGGGAGCTGTTTTTT. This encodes CASSLDGTGGDTGELFF. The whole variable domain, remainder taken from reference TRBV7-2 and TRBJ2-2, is GAGVSQSPSNKVTEKGKDVELRCDPISGHTALYWYRQSLGQGLEFLIYFQGNSAPDKSGLPSDRFSAERTGGSVSTLTIQRTQQEDSAVYLCASSLDGTGGDTGELFFGEGSRLTVL.

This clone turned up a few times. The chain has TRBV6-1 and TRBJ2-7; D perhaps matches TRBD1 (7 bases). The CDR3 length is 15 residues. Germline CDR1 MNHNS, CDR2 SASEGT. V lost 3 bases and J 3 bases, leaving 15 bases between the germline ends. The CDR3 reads CASSDRGGTVYEQYV. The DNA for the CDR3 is TGTGCCAGCAGTGACAGAGGAGGGACAGTCTACGAGCAGTACGTC.

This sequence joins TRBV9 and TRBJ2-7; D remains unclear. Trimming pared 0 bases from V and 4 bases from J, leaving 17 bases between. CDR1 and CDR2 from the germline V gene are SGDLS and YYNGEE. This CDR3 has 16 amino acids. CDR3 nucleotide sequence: TGTGCCAGCAGCGTAGGTTTCCGAGACGGAGCTTACGAGCAGTACTTC. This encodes CASSVGFRDGAYEQYF. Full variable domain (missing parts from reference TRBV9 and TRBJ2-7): DSGVTQTPKHLITATGQRVTLRCSPRSGDLSVYWYQQSLDQGLQFLIQYYNGEERAKGNILERFSAQQFPDLHSELNLSSLELGDSALYFCASSVGFRDGAYEQYFGPGTRLTVT.

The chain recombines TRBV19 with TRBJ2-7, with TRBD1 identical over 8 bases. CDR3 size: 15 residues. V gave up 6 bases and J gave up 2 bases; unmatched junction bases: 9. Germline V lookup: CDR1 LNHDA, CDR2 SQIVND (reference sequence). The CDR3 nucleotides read TGTGCCAGTAGCCCTGGGACAGGTTCTACCTACGAGCAGTACTTC. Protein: CASSPGTGSTYEQYF.

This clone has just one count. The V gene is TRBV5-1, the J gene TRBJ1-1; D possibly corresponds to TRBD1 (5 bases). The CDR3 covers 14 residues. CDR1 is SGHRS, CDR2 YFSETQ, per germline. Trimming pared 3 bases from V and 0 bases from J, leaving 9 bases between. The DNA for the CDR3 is TGCGCCAGCAGCTCGCCGGACATGAACACTGAAGCTTTCTTT. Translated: CASSSPDMNTEAFF.

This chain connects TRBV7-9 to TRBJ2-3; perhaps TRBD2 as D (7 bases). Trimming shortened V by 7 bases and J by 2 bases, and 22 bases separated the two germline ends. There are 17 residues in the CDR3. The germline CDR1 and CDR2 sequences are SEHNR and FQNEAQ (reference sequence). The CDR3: CASNSRGATPLTDTQYF. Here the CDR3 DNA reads TGTGCCAGCAACTCACGGGGGGCAACCCCCCTCACAGATACGCAGTATTTT.

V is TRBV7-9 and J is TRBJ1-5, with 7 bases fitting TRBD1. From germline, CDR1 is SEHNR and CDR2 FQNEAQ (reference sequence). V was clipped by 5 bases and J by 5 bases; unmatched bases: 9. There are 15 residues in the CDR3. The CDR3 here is CASSHGTVVDQPQHF. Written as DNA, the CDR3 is TGTGCCAGCAGCCACGGGACAGTCGTTGATCAGCCCCAGCATTTT.

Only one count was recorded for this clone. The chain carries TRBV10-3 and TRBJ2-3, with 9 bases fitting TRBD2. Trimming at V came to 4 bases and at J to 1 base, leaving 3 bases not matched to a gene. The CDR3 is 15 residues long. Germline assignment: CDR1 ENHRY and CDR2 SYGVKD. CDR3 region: CAISGASGGTDTQYF. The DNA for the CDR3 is TGTGCCATCAGTGGGGCTAGCGGGGGCACAGATACGCAGTATTTT.

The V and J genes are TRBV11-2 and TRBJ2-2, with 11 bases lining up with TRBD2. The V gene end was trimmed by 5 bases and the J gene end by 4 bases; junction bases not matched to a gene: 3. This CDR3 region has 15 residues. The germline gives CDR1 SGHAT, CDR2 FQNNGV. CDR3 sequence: CASSRTSGFTGELFF. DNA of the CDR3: TGTGCCAGCAGCCGGACTAGCGGGTTCACCGGGGAGCTGTTTTTT.

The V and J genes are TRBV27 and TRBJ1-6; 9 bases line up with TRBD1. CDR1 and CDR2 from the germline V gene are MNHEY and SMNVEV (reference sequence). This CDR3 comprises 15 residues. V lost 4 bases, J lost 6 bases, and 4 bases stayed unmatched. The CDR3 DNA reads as TGTGCCAGCAGTTGGGGACAGGGACGTAATTCACCCCTCCACTTT. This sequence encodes CASSWGQGRNSPLHF.

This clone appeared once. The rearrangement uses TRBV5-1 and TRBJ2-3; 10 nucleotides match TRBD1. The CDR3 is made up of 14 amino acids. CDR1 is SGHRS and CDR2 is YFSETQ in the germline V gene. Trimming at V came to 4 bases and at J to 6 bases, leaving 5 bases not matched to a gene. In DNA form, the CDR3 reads TGCGCCAGCAGCGGGTGGACAGGGGGGGATACGCAGTATTTT. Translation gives CASSGWTGGDTQYF. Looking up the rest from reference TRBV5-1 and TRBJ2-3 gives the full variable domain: KAGVTQTPRYLIKTRGQQVTLSCSPISGHRSVSWYQQTPGQGLQFLFEYFSETQRNKGNFPGRFSGRQFSNSRSEMNVSTLELGDSALYLCASSGWTGGDTQYFGPGTRLTVL.

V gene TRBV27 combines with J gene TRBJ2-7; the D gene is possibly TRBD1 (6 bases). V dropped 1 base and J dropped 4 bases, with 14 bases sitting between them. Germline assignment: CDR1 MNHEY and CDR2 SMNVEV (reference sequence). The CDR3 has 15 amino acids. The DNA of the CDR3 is TGTGCCAGCAGTTTATACCGGGACAACCAATACGAGCAGTACTTC. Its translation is CASSLYRDNQYEQYF.

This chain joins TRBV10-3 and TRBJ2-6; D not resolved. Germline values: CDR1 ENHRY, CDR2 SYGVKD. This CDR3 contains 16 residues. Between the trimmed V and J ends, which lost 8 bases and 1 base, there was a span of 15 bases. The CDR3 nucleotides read TGTGCCATCCGCCCAGGAATACCTTCTGGGGCCAACGTCCTGACTTTC. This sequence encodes CAIRPGIPSGANVLTF.

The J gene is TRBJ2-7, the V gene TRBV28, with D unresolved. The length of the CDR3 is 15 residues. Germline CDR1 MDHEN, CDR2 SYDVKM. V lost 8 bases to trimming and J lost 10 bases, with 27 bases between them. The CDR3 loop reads CASARPGPATPSQYV. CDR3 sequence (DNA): TGTGCCAGCGCCCGCCCTGGGCCTGCTACTCCGAGCCAGTACGTC.

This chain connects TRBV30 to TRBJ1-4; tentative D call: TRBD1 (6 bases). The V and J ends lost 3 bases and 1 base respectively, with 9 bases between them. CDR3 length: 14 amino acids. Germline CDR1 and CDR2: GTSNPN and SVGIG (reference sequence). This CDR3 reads CAWSSRGTNEKLFF. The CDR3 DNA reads TGTGCCTGGAGCTCCAGGGGAACTAATGAAAAACTGTTTTTT.

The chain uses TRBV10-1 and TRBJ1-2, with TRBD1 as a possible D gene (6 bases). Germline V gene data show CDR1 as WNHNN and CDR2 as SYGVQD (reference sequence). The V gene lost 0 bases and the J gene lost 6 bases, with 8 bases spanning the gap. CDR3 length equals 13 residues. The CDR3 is CASSESTGNGYTF. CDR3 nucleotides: TGCGCCAGCAGTGAGTCTACAGGGAATGGCTACACCTTC.

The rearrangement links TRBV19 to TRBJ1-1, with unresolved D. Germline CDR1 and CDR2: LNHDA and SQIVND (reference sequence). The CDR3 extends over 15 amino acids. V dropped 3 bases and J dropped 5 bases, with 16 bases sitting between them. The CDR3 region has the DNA TGTGCCAGTAGTATCCTAGATCCCCCCCGGACTGAAGCTTTCTTT. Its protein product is CASSILDPPRTEAFF.

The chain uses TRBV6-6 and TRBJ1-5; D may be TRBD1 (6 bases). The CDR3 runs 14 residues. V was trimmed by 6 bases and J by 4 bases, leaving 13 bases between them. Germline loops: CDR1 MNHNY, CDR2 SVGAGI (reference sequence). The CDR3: CASSQGWGNQPQHF. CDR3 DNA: TGTGCCAGCAGCCAGGGGTGGGGGAATCAGCCCCAGCATTTT.

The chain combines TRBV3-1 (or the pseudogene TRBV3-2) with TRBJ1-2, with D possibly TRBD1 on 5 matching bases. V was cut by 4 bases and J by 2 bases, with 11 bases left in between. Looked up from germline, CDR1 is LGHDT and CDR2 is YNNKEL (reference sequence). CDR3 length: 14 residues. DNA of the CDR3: TGTGCCAGCAGCCTAACAAGGGGCAACTATGGCTACACCTTC. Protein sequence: CASSLTRGNYGYTF.

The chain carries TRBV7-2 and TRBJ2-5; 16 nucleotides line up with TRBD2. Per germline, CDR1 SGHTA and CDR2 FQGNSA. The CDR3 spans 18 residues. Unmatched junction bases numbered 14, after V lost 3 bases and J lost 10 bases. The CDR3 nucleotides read TGTGCCAGCAGCTTGGCCGGGACTAGCGGGGGGGCCTTTAGGGTCCAGTACTTC. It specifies CASSLAGTSGGAFRVQYF.

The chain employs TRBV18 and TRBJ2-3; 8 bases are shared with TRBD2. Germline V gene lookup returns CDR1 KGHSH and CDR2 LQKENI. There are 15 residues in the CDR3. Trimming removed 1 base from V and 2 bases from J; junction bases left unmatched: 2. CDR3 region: CASSPLAGNTDTQYF. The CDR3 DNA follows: TGTGCCAGCTCACCACTAGCGGGGAACACAGATACGCAGTATTTT. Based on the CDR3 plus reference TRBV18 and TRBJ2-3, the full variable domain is NAGVMQNPRHLVRRRGQEARLRCSPMKGHSHVYWYRQLPEEGLKFMVYLQKENIIDESGMPKERFSAEFPKEGPSILRIQQVVRGDSAAYFCASSPLAGNTDTQYFGPGTRLTVL.

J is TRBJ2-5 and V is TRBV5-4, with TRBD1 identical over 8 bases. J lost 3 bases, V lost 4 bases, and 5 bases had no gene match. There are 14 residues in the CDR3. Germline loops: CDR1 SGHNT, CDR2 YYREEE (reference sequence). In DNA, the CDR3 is TGTGCCAGCAGCACCGGACAGGGAAAAGAGACCCAGTACTTC. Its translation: CASSTGQGKETQYF.

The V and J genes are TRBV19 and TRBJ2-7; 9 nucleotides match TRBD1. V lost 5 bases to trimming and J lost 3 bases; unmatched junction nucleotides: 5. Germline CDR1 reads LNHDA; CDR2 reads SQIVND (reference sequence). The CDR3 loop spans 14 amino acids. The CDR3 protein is CASSDTDRGYEQYF. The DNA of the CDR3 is TGTGCCAGTAGTGATACGGACAGGGGCTACGAGCAGTACTTC.

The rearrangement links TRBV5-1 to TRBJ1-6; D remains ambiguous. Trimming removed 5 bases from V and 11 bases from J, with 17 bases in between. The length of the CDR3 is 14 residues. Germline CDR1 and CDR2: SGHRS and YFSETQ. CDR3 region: CASSSEGSRTPLHF. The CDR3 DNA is TGCGCCAGCAGTTCGGAGGGCAGTAGGACACCCCTCCACTTT.